This note documents a single T cell receptor beta chain sequence. The target antigen is unknown. Germline CDR1 reads SGHRS; CDR2 reads YFSETQ. V was clipped by 5 bases and J by 6 bases; unmatched bases: 7. This CDR3 region has 14 residues. Some clones are missing from TCRdb's copy, which holds only in-frame ones; the method was immunoSEQ multiplex PCR. The table lists 120,000 to 150,000 clones, about four fifths of them singletons. This specimen comes from a study of cytomegalovirus exposure and HLA in healthy donors. Study-level findings and limits: Three of the chains that were CMV-associated were confirmed in vitro to be specific for CMV antigens. The study labeled fewer than 200 TCR beta chains cytomegalovirus-associated.

This clonotype was sampled from a woman in her twenties or thirties in good health and CMV-seronegative. The gene calls are TRBV5-1 and TRBJ2-2; 7 bases align to TRBD1. The sample was PBMCs. The CDR3 spells CASRRQGSAGELFF. The CDR3 DNA reads TGCGCCAGCAGAAGACAGGGAAGTGCCGGGGAGCTGTTTTTT.